This TCR beta chain was sequenced in a study of T cell repertoires in cytomegalovirus infection. Across the study: It can be stated that public TCR beta signatures indicated CMV infection as well as a matching HLA type. Broader study findings: Individuals carrying CMV plus the relevant HLA were identified by cumulative frequency of public TCR beta families. What dominated the ex vivo response were HLA-C-restricted CMV-specific TCR beta clonotypes.

This clonotype was recorded many times. What it binds is unknown. MiXCR was run by TCRdb on the reads, yielding one entry per CDR3 protein. The sample records around 300,000 distinct CDR3 sequences, around 20% being singletons. Per the germline V gene, CDR1 is SGHTA and CDR2 is FQGNSA. The CDR3 is 17 amino acids. Trimming took 1 base from V and 0 from J, leaving 13 bases between them. This TCR was recovered from a human donor in good health (CMV status not recorded). Some clones in this sample may be carry-over from other donors' samples. This chain joins TRBV7-2 and TRBJ2-1; D remains unclear. The sequencing used cultured PBMCs, collected from culture after CMV antigen stimulation. Here the CDR3 DNA reads TGTGCCAGCAGCTTAGGTTTAGTTCCCCCCTCCTACAATGAGCAGTTCTTC. This translates into CASSLGLVPPSYNEQFF.